The 31 T cell receptor beta chains given below trace back to one sample, sequenced in a study of T cell repertoires in aging, cancer and after chemotherapy. A mixed TRB-A/B primer pool amplified rearranged TRB by multiplex touch-down PCR. TCRdb fed the multiplex PCR reads into MiXCR, producing one record per CDR3 protein. The sample holds about 2,900 distinct CDR3 sequences, over 20% seen once. TCR beta rearrangements were amplified from peripheral blood genomic DNA. Sequencing used blood. The source of these receptors is a human donor with a solid tumor.

This clonotype rates as large. The V call is TRBV6-1, the J call TRBJ1-2; D not certain. Trimming stripped 3 bases from V and 8 bases from J, with 13 bases between. The germline V gene has CDR1 MNHNS and CDR2 SASEGT. The CDR3 runs to 13 residues. CDR3 loop: CASSEAQAKGYTF. CDR3 bases: TGTGCCAGCAGTGAGGCTCAGGCCAAGGGCTACACCTTC.

This clonotype ranks as medium-sized. This chain uses TRBV6-2 or TRBV6-3 with TRBJ2-1; D not certain. The V end lost 2 bases, the J end lost 4 bases, and 12 bases lay between the germline ends. CDR1 MNHEY and CDR2 SVGEGT come from the germline V gene. This CDR3 has 15 amino acids. CDR3 loop: CASSYPGRGYNEQFF. DNA for the CDR3: TGTGCCAGCAGTTACCCCGGCCGTGGGTACAATGAGCAGTTCTTC.

This clonotype qualifies as medium-sized. The chain is built from TRBV6-5 and TRBJ2-3, with 7 bases aligning to TRBD2. The length of the CDR3 is 15 residues. The V segment lost 1 base and the J segment 3 bases; nucleotides outside the gene matches: 4. Germline loops: CDR1 MNHEY, CDR2 SVGAGI. The CDR3 coding sequence is TGTGCCAGCAGTTACTTCAGCGGGGAGACAGATACGCAGTATTTT. It is translated as CASSYFSGETDTQYF.

A note on this clonotype: Being one base from a much bigger clone, this may be a read error. This chain links TRBV6-5 with TRBJ1-1, with a possible D match to TRBD1 (5 bases). The CDR3 length is 16 residues. CDR1 MNHEY and CDR2 SVGAGI come from the germline V gene. V gave up 5 bases and J gave up 0 bases, with 16 bases separating them. CDR3 amino acids: CASSPTRGLMNTEAFF. DNA for the CDR3: TGTGCCAGCAGTCCGACAAGGGGCCTTATGAACACTGAAGCTTTCTTT.

This clonotype is medium-sized (0.01 to 0.1%) within its sample. This sequence joins TRBV19 and TRBJ1-2; 10 positions match TRBD1. Germline-derived CDR1 and CDR2 are LNHDA and SQIVND (reference sequence). The V and J ends lost 6 bases and 2 bases, in that order; junction bases with no gene match: 9. The CDR3 spans 16 residues. DNA for the CDR3: TGTGCCAGTAGACCCCTGGGGGGACAGGGGAACTATGGCTACACCTTC. It codes for CASRPLGGQGNYGYTF.

This clonotype is large. V is TRBV7-2 and J is TRBJ2-3; 7 bases are shared with TRBD1. The CDR3 is 14 residues long. V lost 5 bases and J lost 0; bases outside the gene matches: 2. Per germline, CDR1 SGHTA and CDR2 FQGNSA. CDR3 in amino acids: CASSRQGSTDTQYF. In nucleotides, the CDR3 is TGTGCCAGCAGCCGACAGGGAAGCACAGATACGCAGTATTTT.

The chain carries TRBV12-3 or TRBV12-4 and TRBJ2-1; 15 bases align to TRBD2. V trimming: 1 base; J trimming: 7 bases; junction bases outside the gene matches: 2. The CDR3 spans 16 residues. CDR3 nucleotide sequence: TGTGCCAGCAGTTTAGGGGGACTAGCGGGGGGAAATGAGCAGTTCTTC. It translates to CASSLGGLAGGNEQFF.

This clonotype was recorded a few times. The chain recombines TRBV6-2 or TRBV6-3 with TRBJ1-1; D is uncertain. V was pared by 0 bases and J by 1 base, with 9 bases between. Germline V gene data show CDR1 as MNHEY and CDR2 as SVGEGT. The CDR3 runs to 15 residues. This chain's CDR3 is CASSYSTQKNTEAFF. In DNA, the CDR3 is TGTGCCAGCAGTTACTCGACACAGAAGAACACTGAAGCTTTCTTT.

In this sample, this clonotype is medium-sized. V and J are TRBV7-2 and TRBJ2-7; D not resolved. The germline V and J ends were trimmed by 1 base and 0 bases, with 4 bases remaining between them. The CDR3 runs 13 residues. The germline CDR1 and CDR2 sequences are SGHTA and FQGNSA. The chain's CDR3 is CASSLDGSYEQYF. The CDR3 region has the DNA TGTGCCAGCAGCTTAGACGGCTCCTACGAGCAGTACTTC. The full variable domain, in which reference TRBV7-2 and TRBJ2-7 provide the parts outside the CDR3, is GAGVSQSPSNKVTEKGKDVELRCDPISGHTALYWYRQSLGQGLEFLIYFQGNSAPDKSGLPSDRFSAERTGGSVSTLTIQRTQQEDSAVYLCASSLDGSYEQYFGPGTRLTVT.

V usage is TRBV5-1 and J usage is TRBJ1-5; no reliable D call. V was pared by 4 bases and J by 3 bases, with 11 bases between. CDR3 length equals 14 residues. Germline CDR1 is SGHRS and CDR2 is YFSETQ. Here the CDR3 reads CASSIDGPNQPQHF. CDR3 nucleotides: TGCGCCAGCAGCATAGACGGACCCAATCAGCCCCAGCATTTT.

This chain uses TRBV4-1 with TRBJ1-1; TRBD1 is a possible D gene (6 bases). Germline values: CDR1 MGHRA, CDR2 YSYEKL. This CDR3 comprises 15 residues. The ends were cut back, 3 bases at V and 1 base at J, with 12 bases in the middle. The CDR3 loop is CASSQPGTPNTEAFF. The CDR3 coding sequence is TGCGCCAGCAGCCAGCCAGGGACACCGAACACTGAAGCTTTCTTT.

The chain links TRBV20-1 to TRBJ2-3; D remains ambiguous. CDR1 DFQATT and CDR2 SNEGSKA come from the germline V gene (reference sequence). The V end was cut by 5 bases, the J end by 1 base, with 13 bases between. This CDR3 contains 14 residues. CDR3 bases: TGCAGTGCTCCACACTTCTGGCGCACAGATACGCAGTATTTT. Its translation: CSAPHFWRTDTQYF.

Regarding this clonotype: The germline gene is not matched at one end of the junction; a read error may be the cause. This chain uses TRBV7-3 with TRBJ1-3; 11 nucleotides match TRBD1. Per germline, CDR1 SGHTA and CDR2 FQGTGA. The CDR3 extends over 15 amino acids. The CDR3 protein is CASSRDRGNGNTIYF. The CDR3 DNA sequence: TGCGCCAGCAGCCGGGACAGGGGGAATGGAAACACCATATATTTT.

This clonotype is labeled medium-sized (0.01 to 0.1%). The chain employs TRBV19 and TRBJ2-7; possible D gene TRBD2, 5 bases. Germline V CDR1 and CDR2: LNHDA, SQIVND (reference sequence). V lost 3 bases to trimming and J lost 4 bases, with 13 bases between them. This CDR3 has 14 amino acids. CDR3: CASSIRPGSYEQYF. CDR3 sequence (DNA): TGTGCCAGTAGTATTCGACCGGGAAGTTACGAGCAGTACTTC.

By share, this clonotype ranks as medium-sized. J is TRBJ2-2 and V is TRBV12-3 or TRBV12-4; 8 bases align to TRBD1. V lost 1 base to trimming and J lost 4 bases; unmatched junction nucleotides: 5. The CDR3 length is 16 residues. CDR3 residues: CASSLGRQGPTGELFF. CDR3 coding DNA: TGTGCCAGCAGTTTAGGGAGACAGGGGCCCACCGGGGAGCTGTTTTTT.

V is TRBV7-2 and J is TRBJ1-1; D not resolved. In germline, CDR1 is SGHTA, CDR2 FQGNSA. The length of the CDR3 is 15 residues. The V gene lost 3 bases and the J gene lost 1 base, with 12 bases spanning the gap. Here the CDR3 DNA reads TGTGCCAGCAGCTTGGAGGGCGGGCAGAACACTGAAGCTTTCTTT. This codes for CASSLEGGQNTEAFF. The full variable domain, in which reference TRBV7-2 and TRBJ1-1 provide the parts outside the CDR3, is GAGVSQSPSNKVTEKGKDVELRCDPISGHTALYWYRQSLGQGLEFLIYFQGNSAPDKSGLPSDRFSAERTGGSVSTLTIQRTQQEDSAVYLCASSLEGGQNTEAFFGQGTRLTVV.

In its sample, this clonotype was seen a few times. The chain is built from TRBV5-6 and TRBJ1-4; 7 bases are a match to TRBD1. Germline CDR1 and CDR2: SGHDT and YYEEEE. This CDR3 has 15 residues. The V and J ends lost 4 bases and 8 bases, in that order; junction bases with no gene match: 11. CDR3 DNA: TGTGCCAGCAGCGAAGGACAGGTCCAGGGCGAAAAACTGTTTTTT. Amino acid sequence: CASSEGQVQGEKLFF.

With regard to this clonotype: The CDR3 end shows no conserved phenylalanine or tryptophan, and so a read error is likely. V and J are TRBV6-2 or TRBV6-3 and TRBJ2-1; 7 nucleotides line up with TRBD2. The germline V gene has CDR1 MNHEY and CDR2 SVGEGT. V shed 6 bases and J 4 bases; nucleotides not matched to a gene: 3. This CDR3 spans 13 amino acids. CDR3 amino acids: CASSGGRYNEQFI. CDR3 bases: TGTGCCAGCAGCGGGGGGAGATACAATGAGCAGTTCATC.

This clonotype is termed medium-sized. The gene calls are TRBV19 and TRBJ2-7; 9 bases line up with TRBD1. V lost 5 bases to trimming and J lost 0 bases; unmatched junction nucleotides: 17. CDR1 is LNHDA and CDR2 is SQIVND in the germline V gene (reference sequence). CDR3 size: 19 residues. CDR3 region: CASSATGTGNEFRSYEQYF. As DNA, the CDR3 is TGTGCCAGTAGTGCGACCGGGACAGGGAATGAGTTCCGCTCCTACGAGCAGTACTTC. The full variable domain, completed using reference TRBV19 and TRBJ2-7, is DGGITQSPKYLFRKEGQNVTLSCEQNLNHDAMYWYRQDPGQGLRLIYYSQIVNDFQKGDIAEGYSVSREKKESFPLTVTSAQKNPTAFYLCASSATGTGNEFRSYEQYFGPGTRLTVT.

This clonotype is deemed medium-sized. The gene calls are TRBV27 and TRBJ1-4; 7 bases map to TRBD1. CDR3 length: 14 amino acids. Germline V gives CDR1 MNHEY, CDR2 SMNVEV (reference sequence). V gave up 10 bases and J gave up 6 bases; unmatched junction bases: 11. The CDR3 here is CATRIEGADEKLFF. The CDR3 DNA follows: TGTGCCACCCGGATTGAGGGGGCAGATGAAAAACTGTTTTTT.

This clonotype is medium-sized. This chain uses TRBV7-2 with TRBJ1-2; 12 nucleotides align to TRBD1. The CDR3 is 15 residues long. Germline values: CDR1 SGHTA, CDR2 FQGNSA. The V segment lost 3 bases and the J segment 8 bases; nucleotides outside the gene matches: 7. The CDR3 protein is CASSFSGTGGDGYTF. CDR3 nucleotide sequence: TGTGCCAGCAGCTTTTCCGGGACAGGGGGCGACGGCTACACCTTC.

The rearrangement links TRBV29-1 to TRBJ2-1; 12 bases agree with TRBD2. The CDR3 runs 17 residues. The trim removed 4 bases at V and 4 bases at J, leaving 11 bases unmatched. Germline V gene lookup returns CDR1 SQVTM and CDR2 ANQGSEA. CDR3 nucleotides: TGCAGCGTTGGACTAGCGGGAGCCCGCCTAATATACAATGAGCAGTTCTTC. It is translated as CSVGLAGARLIYNEQFF.

The chain combines TRBV14 with TRBJ2-1; D could derive from TRBD1 or TRBD2 (6 bases each). Germline values: CDR1 SGHDN, CDR2 FVKESK. With 4 bases removed from V and 2 bases from J, the gap between germline ends came to 12 bases. The length of the CDR3 is 15 residues. The DNA for the CDR3 is TGTGCCAGCAGCCGCCGAGGGGGGACCTACAATGAGCAGTTCTTC. It is translated as CASSRRGGTYNEQFF.

This clonotype rates as medium-sized. This chain connects TRBV6-4 to TRBJ2-2; 9 nucleotides align to TRBD1. From germline, CDR1 is MRHNA and CDR2 SNTAGT. The CDR3 is 17 residues long. The ends lost 5 bases at V and 0 bases at J; junction bases unmatched: 7. CDR3: CASSRFGTGSNTGELFF. DNA of the CDR3: TGTGCCAGCAGTCGGTTCGGGACAGGGTCGAACACCGGGGAGCTGTTTTTT.

The sample holds a few counts of this clonotype. The chain carries TRBV19 and TRBJ2-5; 12 bases are a match to TRBD2. With 5 bases clipped from V and 4 bases from J, the junction kept 5 bases outside the gene matches. The CDR3 spans 15 residues. CDR1 and CDR2 from the germline V gene are LNHDA and SQIVND (reference sequence). The CDR3 protein is CASSASGGASETQYF. As DNA, the CDR3 is TGTGCCAGTAGTGCTAGCGGGGGGGCCTCAGAGACCCAGTACTTC. Looking up the rest from reference TRBV19 and TRBJ2-5 gives the full variable domain: DGGITQSPKYLFRKEGQNVTLSCEQNLNHDAMYWYRQDPGQGLRLIYYSQIVNDFQKGDIAEGYSVSREKKESFPLTVTSAQKNPTAFYLCASSASGGASETQYFGPGTRLLVL.

This clonotype was counted a few times. This chain joins TRBV30 and TRBJ1-1, with unresolved D. Germline V gene data show CDR1 as GTSNPN and CDR2 as SVGIG (reference sequence). The V end lost 2 bases, the J end lost 11 bases, and 12 bases lay between the germline ends. The CDR3 is 11 amino acids. CDR3 sequence (DNA): TGTGCCTGGAGTACCTCGTGGAACGCTTTCTTT. Translated, it gives CAWSTSWNAFF.

As regards this clonotype: Possible read error: a much larger clone is one base away. The chain recombines TRBV19 with TRBJ1-2; 7 bases map to TRBD1. The CDR3 contains 14 residues. The V gene's germline CDR1 is LNHDA and CDR2 SQIVND (reference sequence). The CDR3 region is CASSITNRGISYIF. The DNA for the CDR3 is TGTGCCAGTAGTATCACCAACAGGGGAATCAGCTACATCTTC.

A remark on this clonotype: Compared with germline, one end of the junction differs, possibly owing to a read error. The CDR3 loop is CAGSKGRQSNQPQHF. The CDR3 DNA sequence: TGTGCCGGCAGTAAAGGCAGGCAGAGCAATCAGCCCCAGCATTTT. The V call is TRBV6-4, the J call TRBJ1-5; no firm D call. CDR1 MRHNA and CDR2 SNTAGT come from the germline V gene. The CDR3 sequence is 15 residues long.

The J gene is TRBJ2-4, the V gene TRBV20-1; 8 bases line up with TRBD2. With V trimmed by 6 bases and J by 13 bases, 17 bases remained unmatched. This CDR3 region has 14 residues. Germline CDR1 DFQATT, CDR2 SNEGSKA (reference sequence). CDR3 protein: CSAGGGAGGPNQYF. DNA of the CDR3: TGCAGTGCCGGGGGAGGGGCGGGGGGCCCGAACCAGTACTTC.

This clonotype has only a few counts. The rearrangement links TRBV5-4 to TRBJ2-3, with TRBD2 identical over 10 bases. Germline trimming cut 3 bases from V and 4 bases from J; bases unmatched to any gene: 5. The CDR3 sequence is 15 residues long. CDR1 and CDR2 (germline): SGHNT, YYREEE (reference sequence). In DNA form, the CDR3 reads TGTGCCAGCAGCTATGCTCTAGCGGGGGCAGATACGCAGTATTTT. Translating gives CASSYALAGADTQYF.

This clonotype is classed as medium-sized (0.01 to 0.1%). The V gene is TRBV6-5, the J gene TRBJ1-1; D perhaps matches TRBD1 (5 bases). Germline V gene lookup returns CDR1 MNHEY and CDR2 SVGAGI. V shed 4 bases and J shed 4 bases, with 13 bases lying between them. The CDR3 covers 14 residues. CDR3 loop: CASSWRGAGTEAFF. CDR3 DNA: TGTGCCAGCAGTTGGAGAGGGGCGGGCACTGAAGCTTTCTTT.